These 22 T cell receptor beta chains were sequenced from one sample in a study of blood T cell repertoires in COVID-19. Sequencing used immunoSEQ multiplex PCR; TCRdb keeps in-frame clones, though not all of them. The sample records some 17,000 clones, around 91% being singletons. Specimen: peripheral blood. Every receptor here comes from a man between 60 and 70 years old with active COVID-19.

This clone was counted between two and nine times. The chain combines TRBV29-1 with TRBJ2-1, with TRBD2 matching 14 bases. CDR1 and CDR2 from the germline V gene are SQVTM and ANQGSEA. This CDR3 spans 14 amino acids. Trimming removed 7 bases from V and 9 bases from J; junction bases left unmatched: 8. The CDR3 nucleotides read TGCAGCGCGACTAGCGGGGGGGTTGGGGGTGAGCAGTTCTTC. Encoded protein: CSATSGGVGGEQFF.

The CDR3: CASSFEQGFGPQHF. The CDR3 region has the DNA TGTGCCAGCAGCTTCGAACAGGGGTTTGGGCCCCAGCATTTT. The rearrangement joins TRBV7-9 to TRBJ1-5, with 7 bases that match TRBD1. V shed 3 bases and J 9 bases; nucleotides not matched to a gene: 8. The CDR3 is made up of 14 amino acids. Germline-derived CDR1 and CDR2 are SEHNR and FQNEAQ (reference sequence).

DNA of the CDR3: TGTGCCAGCAGTTACAGCGGGGGGGCTAACAATGAGCAGTTCTTC. Protein: CASSYSGGANNEQFF. V is TRBV6-2 or TRBV6-3 and J is TRBJ2-1; 10 nucleotides agree with TRBD2. The V segment lost 2 bases and the J segment 5 bases; nucleotides outside the gene matches: 3. The length of the CDR3 is 15 residues. Germline loops: CDR1 MNHEY, CDR2 SVGEGT.

The gene calls are TRBV27 and TRBJ2-1; 12 nucleotides line up with TRBD2. J gave up 5 bases and V 5 bases, and 10 bases lay outside the gene matches. The germline CDR1 and CDR2 sequences are MNHEY and SMNVEV (reference sequence). The CDR3 loop spans 17 amino acids. The CDR3 region has the DNA TGTGCCAGCAGTCGAAGACTAGCGGGGGTGAGAAACAATGAGCAGTTCTTC. Translated: CASSRRLAGVRNNEQFF.

Note on this clone: Germline and junction disagree at one end, which may indicate a read error. The sample has other DNA sequences that encode this CDR3 too. The chain carries TRBV3-1 (or the pseudogene TRBV3-2) and TRBJ2-7; tentatively, D is TRBD2 (5 bases). The CDR3 spans 15 residues. Germline CDR1 and CDR2: LGHDT and YNNKEL (reference sequence). CDR3 protein: CASSQGFGDSYEQYF. CDR3 DNA: TGCGCCAGCAGCCAAGGCTTCGGGGACTCCTACGAGCAGTACTTC.

This chain links TRBV4-1 with TRBJ1-2; 8 positions match TRBD1. The CDR3 is 17 residues long. The ends lost 0 bases at V and 0 bases at J; junction bases unmatched: 6. CDR1 is MGHRA, CDR2 YSYEKL, per germline. In nucleotides, the CDR3 is TGCGCCAGCAGCCAAGACCCGGACAGGGCCACTAACTATGGCTACACCTTC. It encodes CASSQDPDRATNYGYTF.

The V gene is TRBV21-1, the J gene TRBJ1-1. TRBV21-1 is flagged as a pseudogene. The CDR3 has 12 amino acids. In DNA, the CDR3 is TGTGCCAGCAGCAAGGAGAATCGAAGAGCTTTCTTT. It translates to CASSKENRRAFF.

V is TRBV2 and J is TRBJ1-2; D possibly corresponds to TRBD1 (6 bases). The CDR3 runs to 12 residues. V lost 7 bases, J lost 6 bases, and 12 bases lay in between. Germline loops: CDR1 SNHLY, CDR2 FYNNEI. The CDR3 here is CASIAGVNGYTF. CDR3 in DNA: TGTGCCAGCATAGCAGGGGTAAATGGCTACACCTTC.

The chain links TRBV2 to TRBJ2-2; no clear D. Germline V gives CDR1 SNHLY, CDR2 FYNNEI. The germline V and J ends were trimmed by 4 bases and 5 bases, with 14 bases remaining between them. The CDR3 is 15 amino acids. The CDR3 DNA reads as TGTGCCAGCAGTGCCCAAGAGCTAGTTACCGGGGAGCTGTTTTTT. Its translation: CASSAQELVTGELFF. Variable domain in full (rest from reference TRBV2 and TRBJ2-2): EPEVTQTPSHQVTQMGQEVILRCVPISNHLYFYWYRQILGQKVEFLVSFYNNEISEKSEIFDDQFSVERPDGSNFTLKIRSTKLEDSAMYFCASSAQELVTGELFFGEGSRLTVL.

The chain joins TRBV24-1 to TRBJ1-2, with TRBD1 matching over 12 bases. Germline CDR1 KGHDR, CDR2 SFDVKD. V shed 2 bases, J shed 4 bases, and the junction held 4 bases outside the gene matches. The CDR3 runs to 16 residues. The CDR3 reads CATSDSPGQGAYGYTF. DNA of the CDR3: TGTGCCACCAGTGATTCCCCGGGACAGGGGGCCTATGGCTACACCTTC.

This clone was counted only a few times. The chain carries TRBV10-1 and TRBJ2-2; 8 bases align to TRBD1. CDR1 is WNHNN, CDR2 SYGVQD, per germline (reference sequence). This CDR3 is 17 amino acids long. V was clipped by 3 bases and J by 2 bases; unmatched bases: 8. CDR3 nucleotides: TGCGCCAGCAGTGACAGTCACGGACAGGGTAACACCGGGGAGCTGTTTTTT. Its translation is CASSDSHGQGNTGELFF.

V gene TRBV29-1 combines with J gene TRBJ1-1, with a possible D match to TRBD1 (6 bases). The CDR3 sequence is 13 residues long. Trimming cost V 6 bases and J 0 bases, with 11 bases left between them. Germline V gene data show CDR1 as SQVTM and CDR2 as ANQGSEA. This CDR3 reads CSVLTGMNTEAFF. Here the CDR3 DNA reads TGCAGCGTATTAACAGGGATGAACACTGAAGCTTTCTTT.

The genes are TRBV9 and TRBJ2-4, with TRBD2 matching 8 bases. With 4 bases clipped from V and 8 bases from J, the junction kept 14 bases outside the gene matches. This CDR3 region has 16 residues. Germline V gene sequence: CDR1 SGDLS, CDR2 YYNGEE. The CDR3 region has the DNA TGTGCCAGCAGCACAAGCGGGGGCGTTCCCGCGGACATTCAGTACTTC. Translating it yields CASSTSGGVPADIQYF.

The chain couples TRBV9 to TRBJ2-7; weak D call: TRBD2 (6 bases). Germline lookup yields CDR1 SGDLS and CDR2 YYNGEE. CDR3 size: 14 residues. Trimming cost V 1 base and J 3 bases, with 11 bases left between them. CDR3 sequence: CASSVTDYNYEQYF. CDR3 sequence (DNA): TGTGCCAGCAGCGTAACGGACTACAACTACGAGCAGTACTTC.

The chain has TRBV5-4 and TRBJ1-2; D possibly corresponds to TRBD1 (6 bases). The CDR3 spans 14 residues. Between the trimmed V and J ends, which lost 2 bases and 1 base, there was a span of 9 bases. Per germline, CDR1 SGHNT and CDR2 YYREEE (reference sequence). CDR3 sequence: CASSFGGRNYGYTF. DNA for the CDR3: TGTGCCAGCAGCTTCGGGGGGCGTAACTATGGCTACACCTTC.

CDR3 residues: CATSQGHTGELFF. As DNA, the CDR3 is TGTGCCACCAGTCAGGGGCACACCGGGGAGCTGTTTTTT. This chain joins TRBV24-1 and TRBJ2-2; tentatively, D is TRBD1 (6 bases). This CDR3 is 13 amino acids long. Trimming left V 6 bases short and J 3 bases short, with 7 bases between. Looked up from germline, CDR1 is KGHDR and CDR2 is SFDVKD.

This sequence joins TRBV28 and TRBJ1-5; possibly TRBD1 for D (6 bases). The ends were cut back, 3 bases at V and 7 bases at J, with 16 bases in the middle. This CDR3 has 15 residues. The germline CDR1 and CDR2 sequences are MDHEN and SYDVKM. CDR3 nucleotides: TGTGCCAGCAGTTTGGCAGGGGCATCTCGACAGCCCCAGCATTTT. This codes for CASSLAGASRQPQHF. Filled out from reference TRBV28 and TRBJ1-5, the complete variable domain reads DVKVTQSSRYLVKRTGEKVFLECVQDMDHENMFWYRQDPGLGLRLIYFSYDVKMKEKGDIPEGYSVSREKKERFSLILESASTNQTSMYLCASSLAGASRQPQHFGDGTRLSIL.

The chain joins TRBV5-5 to TRBJ2-1, with 7 nucleotides matching TRBD1. CDR1 and CDR2 from the germline V gene are SGHKS and YYEKEE (reference sequence). J was trimmed by 6 bases and V by 3 bases; bases with no gene match: 6. This CDR3 has 14 amino acids. The CDR3 here is CASSSARGINEQFF. The CDR3 DNA follows: TGTGCCAGCAGCTCGGCCAGGGGGATCAATGAGCAGTTCTTC.

This chain connects TRBV10-3 to TRBJ1-1; D is unclear. The CDR3 consists of 16 residues. Deletions cut 7 bases from V and 2 bases from J, with 20 bases between. Germline V lookup: CDR1 ENHRY, CDR2 SYGVKD. The CDR3 DNA sequence: TGTGCCATCAAGGATGGGGTCCGGGGATTAAACACTGAAGCTTTCTTT. This codes for CAIKDGVRGLNTEAFF.

This chain connects TRBV19 to TRBJ2-1, with 12 bases aligning to TRBD2. Germline V CDR1 and CDR2: LNHDA, SQIVND (reference sequence). The trim removed 4 bases at V and 9 bases at J, leaving 4 bases unmatched. The CDR3 extends over 14 amino acids. The CDR3 DNA is TGTGCCAGTAGTACTAGCGGGGGGGGGATTGAGCAGTTCTTC. This sequence encodes CASSTSGGGIEQFF.

V is TRBV5-1 and J is TRBJ1-1, with 10 bases lining up with TRBD1. V trimming: 4 bases; J trimming: 4 bases; junction bases outside the gene matches: 4. The germline V gene has CDR1 SGHRS and CDR2 YFSETQ. The CDR3 has 14 residues. The CDR3 region has the DNA TGCGCCAGCAGCGGACAGGGGGGGATCACTGAAGCTTTCTTT. This encodes CASSGQGGITEAFF.

This clone appeared a single time. This chain links TRBV7-2 with TRBJ2-3; 8 bases map to TRBD2. CDR1 SGHTA and CDR2 FQGNSA come from the germline V gene. This CDR3 is 18 amino acids long. Germline trimming cut 1 base from V and 3 bases from J; bases unmatched to any gene: 12. CDR3 residues: CASSLVAGTSGWTDTQYF. The CDR3 DNA reads as TGTGCCAGCAGCTTAGTAGCGGGGACCTCGGGGTGGACAGATACGCAGTATTTT.